The clone carrying this TCR beta chain appeared once. The protocol was immunoSEQ multiplex PCR, while the TCRdb copy is restricted to in-frame clones and leaves out a portion. The table has some 50,000 clones, 77% seen once. Looked up from germline, CDR1 is MGHDK and CDR2 is SYGVNS. V lost 4 bases, J lost 5 bases, and 16 bases stayed unmatched. This CDR3 comprises 17 residues. These data belong to a study of PD-1 blockade in mismatch repair-deficient tumors. Every patient had mismatch repair deficiency by PCR or immunohistochemistry. The sample in question was PBMCs, obtained before pembrolizumab treatment. The chain recombines TRBV25-1 with TRBJ2-7, with 8 positions matching TRBD1. This TCR was recovered from an adult with mismatch repair-deficient cancer. In DNA form, the CDR3 reads TGTGCCAGCAGTGGAACGACAAGACAGGGGCTCTTGGACGAGCAGTACTTC. Translating gives CASSGTTRQGLLDEQYF.